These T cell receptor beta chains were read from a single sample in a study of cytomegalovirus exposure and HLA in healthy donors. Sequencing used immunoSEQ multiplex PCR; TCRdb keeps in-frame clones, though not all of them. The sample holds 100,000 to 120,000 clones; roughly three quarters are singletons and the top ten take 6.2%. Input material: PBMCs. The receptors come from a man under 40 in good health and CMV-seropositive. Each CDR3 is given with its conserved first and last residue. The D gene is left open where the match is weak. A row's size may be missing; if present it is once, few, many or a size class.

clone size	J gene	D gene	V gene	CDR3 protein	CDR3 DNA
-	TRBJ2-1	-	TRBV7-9	CSSSSITASSYNEQFF	TGTTCCAGCAGCTCTATTACAGCAAGCTCCTACAATGAGCAGTTCTTC
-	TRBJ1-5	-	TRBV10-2	CASSYRVSNQPQHF	TGCGCCAGCAGTTACAGGGTAAGCAATCAGCCCCAGCATTTT
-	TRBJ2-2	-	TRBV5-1	CASSVYIAGELFF	TGCGCCAGCAGCGTTTATATTGCCGGGGAGCTGTTTTTT
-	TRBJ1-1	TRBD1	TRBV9	CASSVGQGAAEAFF	TGTGCCAGCAGCGTGGGACAGGGGGCTGCTGAAGCTTTCTTT
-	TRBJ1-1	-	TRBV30	CAWTGQVNTEAFF	TGTGCCTGGACAGGGCAAGTGAACACTGAAGCTTTCTTT
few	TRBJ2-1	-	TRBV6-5	CASSYDRGGLHEQFF	TGTGCCAGCAGTTACGATAGGGGGGGCCTCCATGAGCAGTTCTTC
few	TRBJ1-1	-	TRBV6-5	CATVESGTEAFF	TGTGCCACCGTTGAGTCGGGCACTGAAGCTTTCTTT
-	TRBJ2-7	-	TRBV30	CAWGGAPSYEQYF	TGTGCCTGGGGGGGGGCTCCCTCCTACGAGCAGTACTTC
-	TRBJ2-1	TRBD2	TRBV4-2	CASSQDGVLAGGPLSRNEQFF	TGTGCCAGCAGCCAAGATGGGGTACTAGCGGGGGGGCCTTTGAGTAGAAATGAGCAGTTCTTC
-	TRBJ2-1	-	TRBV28	CASSWTANEQFF	TGTGCCAGCAGCTGGACAGCCAATGAGCAGTTCTTC
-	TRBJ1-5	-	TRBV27	CASSLHGAGQPQHF	TGTGCCAGCAGTTTACACGGCGCGGGTCAGCCCCAGCATTTT
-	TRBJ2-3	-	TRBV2	CASREKNTQYF	TGTGCCAGCAGGGAGAAGAATACGCAGTATTTT
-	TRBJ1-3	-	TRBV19	CASSIGSPSSGNTIYF	TGTGCCAGTAGTATCGGGTCCCCAAGCTCTGGAAACACCATATATTTT
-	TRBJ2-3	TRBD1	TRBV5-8	CASSQTGGLNTQYF	TGTGCCAGCAGCCAGACAGGGGGCTTGAATACGCAGTATTTT
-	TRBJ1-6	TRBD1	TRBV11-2	CASSLGHSTDRLIQPLHF	TGTGCCAGCAGCTTAGGCCATAGTACGGACAGGTTAATTCAACCCCTCCACTTT
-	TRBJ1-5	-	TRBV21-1	CASSKVRKEKQPQHF	TGTGCCAGCAGCAAAGTCAGGAAAGAGAAACAGCCCCAGCATTTT
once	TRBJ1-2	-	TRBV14	CASSQVGASGYTF	TGTGCCAGCAGCCAGGTTGGGGCCTCTGGCTACACCTTC
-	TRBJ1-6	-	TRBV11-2	CASSLSGSVSYNSPLHF	TGTGCCAGCAGCTTAAGTGGTAGTGTCTCCTATAATTCACCCCTCCACTTT
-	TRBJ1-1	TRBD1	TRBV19	CASTRQGDVNTEAFF	TGTGCCAGTACTCGACAGGGCGACGTGAACACTGAAGCTTTCTTT
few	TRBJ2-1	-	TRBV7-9	CASSLASTEQFF	TGTGCCAGCAGCTTAGCTAGCACTGAGCAGTTCTTC
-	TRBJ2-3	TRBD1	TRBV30	CAWTTGAADTQYF	TGTGCCTGGACCACAGGGGCGGCAGATACGCAGTATTTT
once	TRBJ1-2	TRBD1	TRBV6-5	CASSGGQVYGYTF	TGTGCCAGCAGCGGAGGACAGGTCTATGGCTACACCTTC
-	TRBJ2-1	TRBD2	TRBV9	CASSVDLAVNEQFF	TGTGCCAGCAGCGTAGATCTAGCGGTCAATGAGCAGTTCTTC
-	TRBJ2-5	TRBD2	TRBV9	CASSPGGAIETQYF	TGTGCCAGCAGCCCCGGGGGGGCAATAGAGACCCAGTACTTC
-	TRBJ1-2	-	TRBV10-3	CAISNLYGENNGYTF	TGTGCCATCAGTAACCTCTATGGGGAGAACAATGGCTACACCTTC
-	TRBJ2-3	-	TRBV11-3	CASSFNDLNRTDTQYF	TGTGCCAGCAGCTTCAACGACTTAAACCGCACAGATACGCAGTATTTT
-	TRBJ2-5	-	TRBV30	CAWSLGLDSVQETQYF	TGTGCCTGGAGTCTCGGCCTCGACAGCGTCCAAGAGACCCAGTACTTC
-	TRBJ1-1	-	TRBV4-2	CASSHDRRNTEAFF	TGTGCCAGCAGCCACGACAGGAGGAACACTGAAGCTTTCTTT
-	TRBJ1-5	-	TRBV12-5	CASGPEVGRWNQPQHF	TGTGCTAGTGGTCCGGAGGTCGGGCGATGGAATCAGCCCCAGCATTTT
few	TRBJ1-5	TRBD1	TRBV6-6	CASSYRTGEWPQHF	TGTGCCAGCAGTTACCGGACAGGGGAGTGGCCCCAGCATTTT
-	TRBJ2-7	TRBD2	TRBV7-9	CASSLEPRTSYEQYF	TGTGCCAGCAGCTTAGAGCCCCGGACTAGCTACGAGCAGTACTTC
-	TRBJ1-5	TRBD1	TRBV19	CASSVGAYRGYSNQPQHF	TGTGCCAGTAGTGTAGGTGCCTACAGGGGCTATAGCAATCAGCCCCAGCATTTT
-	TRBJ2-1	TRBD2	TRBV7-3	CASSPTTSGGEQFF	TGTGCCAGCAGCCCTACGACTAGCGGGGGCGAGCAGTTCTTC
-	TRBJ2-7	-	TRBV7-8	CASSLAFKPMVEQYF	TGTGCCAGCAGCTTAGCTTTCAAGCCCATGGTCGAGCAGTACTTC
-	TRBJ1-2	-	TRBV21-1	CASSKAPDTPYGYTF	TGTGCCAGCAGCAAAGCGCCGGACACTCCGTATGGCTACACCTTC
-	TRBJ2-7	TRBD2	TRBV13	CASSLALAGGRSYEQYF	TGTGCCAGCAGCTTAGCACTAGCGGGGGGGCGCTCCTACGAGCAGTACTTC
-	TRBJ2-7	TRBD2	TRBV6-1	CASSVGGGVSYEQYF	TGTGCCAGCAGTGTAGGCGGGGGTGTCTCCTACGAGCAGTACTTC